This record concerns one T cell receptor beta chain sequence. Method: immunoSEQ multiplex PCR; TCRdb's copy keeps in-frame clones and lacks some. Of about 230,000 clones detected, roughly 85% appear once; the ten largest clones hold 2.6%. These data originate in a study of blood T cell repertoires in COVID-19. The CDR3 contains 15 residues. Between the trimmed V and J ends, which lost 7 bases and 2 bases, there was a span of 17 bases. Germline V lookup: CDR1 LNHDA, CDR2 SQIVND (reference sequence). What was sequenced was peripheral blood. The sequence came from a woman aged 70-85 years with active or convalescent COVID-19. This chain links TRBV19 with TRBJ1-1; perhaps TRBD1 as D (5 bases). The CDR3 sequence is CASISAGRGNTEAFF. The CDR3 DNA reads as TGTGCCAGTATCTCGGCAGGGCGGGGAAACACTGAAGCTTTCTTT.